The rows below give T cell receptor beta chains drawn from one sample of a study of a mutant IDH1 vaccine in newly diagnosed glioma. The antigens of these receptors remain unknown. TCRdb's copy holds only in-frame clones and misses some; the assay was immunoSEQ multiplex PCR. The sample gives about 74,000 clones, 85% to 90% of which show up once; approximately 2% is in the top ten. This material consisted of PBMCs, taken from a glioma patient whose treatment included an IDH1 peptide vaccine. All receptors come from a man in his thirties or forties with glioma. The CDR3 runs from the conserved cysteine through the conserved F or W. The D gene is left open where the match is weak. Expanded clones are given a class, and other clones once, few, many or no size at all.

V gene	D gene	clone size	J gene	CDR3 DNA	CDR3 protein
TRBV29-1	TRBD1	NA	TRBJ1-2	TGCAGCGGCTCGACAGGGGGCTATGGCTACACCTTC	CSGSTGGYGYTF
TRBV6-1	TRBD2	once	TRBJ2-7	TGTGCCAGCAGTGAAGCGGGCGGGAGACTCTACGAGCAGTACTTC	CASSEAGGRLYEQYF
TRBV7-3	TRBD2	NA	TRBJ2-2	TGTGCCAGCAGCTTAGGGACTAGCGGGTTCCGGCCGGGCACCGGGGAGCTGTTTTTT	CASSLGTSGFRPGTGELFF
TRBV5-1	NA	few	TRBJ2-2	TGCGCCAGCAGCTTGGCTTGGAACACCGGGGAGCTGTTTTTT	CASSLAWNTGELFF
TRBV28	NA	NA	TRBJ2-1	TGTGCCAGCAGTTACCTAGCTAGGTCCTACAATGAGCAGTTCTTC	CASSYLARSYNEQFF
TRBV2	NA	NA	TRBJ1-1	TGTGCCAGCACCCTGGGGGAGAACACTGAAGCTTTCTTT	CASTLGENTEAFF
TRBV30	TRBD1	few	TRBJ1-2	TGTGCCTGGAGTCGGATGGGGACAGGGTATTCGGGCTATGGCTACACCTTC	CAWSRMGTGYSGYGYTF
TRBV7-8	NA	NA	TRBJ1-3	TGTGCCAGCAGCTTAGGACCCGGCTCTGGAAACACCATATATTTT	CASSLGPGSGNTIYF
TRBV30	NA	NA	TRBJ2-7	TGTGCCTGTAAGGAGCCATTTAACGAGCAGTACTTC	CACKEPFNEQYF
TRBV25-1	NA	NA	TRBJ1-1	TGTGCCAGCAGCCCCCGGGGGAGACCCGAAGCTTTCTTT	CASSPRGRPEAFF
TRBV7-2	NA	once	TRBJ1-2	TGTGCCAGCAGCTTAGGCCCGCTCGAGAGTTATGGCTACACCTTC	CASSLGPLESYGYTF
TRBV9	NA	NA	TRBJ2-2	TGTGCCAGCAGTCGACCCCCCGACACCGGGGAGCTGTTTTTT	CASSRPPDTGELFF
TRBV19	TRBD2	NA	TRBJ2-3	TGTGCCAGTAGTGGACTAGCGGGAGGGCTCACAGATACGCAGTATTTT	CASSGLAGGLTDTQYF
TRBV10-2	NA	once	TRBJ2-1	TGCGCCAGCAATGTTGGGACCTCGGGAGTCGATGAGCAGTTCTTC	CASNVGTSGVDEQFF
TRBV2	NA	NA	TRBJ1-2	TGTGCCAGCAGTACCAGGAGCTACACCTTC	CASSTRSYTF